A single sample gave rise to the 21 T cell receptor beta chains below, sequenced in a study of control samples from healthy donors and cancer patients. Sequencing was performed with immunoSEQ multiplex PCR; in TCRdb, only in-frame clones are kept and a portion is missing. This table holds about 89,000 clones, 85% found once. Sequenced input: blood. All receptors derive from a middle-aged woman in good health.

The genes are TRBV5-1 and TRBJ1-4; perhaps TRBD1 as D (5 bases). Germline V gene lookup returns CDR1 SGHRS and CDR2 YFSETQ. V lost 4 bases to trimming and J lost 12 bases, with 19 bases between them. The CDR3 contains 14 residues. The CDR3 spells CASSQGPLFEELFF. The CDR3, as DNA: TGCGCCAGCAGCCAGGGACCTCTCTTTGAGGAACTGTTTTTT.

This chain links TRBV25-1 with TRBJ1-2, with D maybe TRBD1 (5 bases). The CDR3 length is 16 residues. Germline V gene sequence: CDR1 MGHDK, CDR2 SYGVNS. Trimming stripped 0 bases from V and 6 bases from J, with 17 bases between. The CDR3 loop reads CASSEYPGAAGHGYTF. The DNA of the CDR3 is TGTGCCAGCAGTGAATACCCCGGGGCGGCAGGGCATGGCTACACCTTC.

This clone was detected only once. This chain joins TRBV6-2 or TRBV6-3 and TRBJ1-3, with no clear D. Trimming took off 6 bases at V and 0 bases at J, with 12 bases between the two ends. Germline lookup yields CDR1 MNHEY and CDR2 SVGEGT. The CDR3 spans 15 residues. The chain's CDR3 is CASSPTEDSGNTIYF. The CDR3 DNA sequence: TGTGCCAGCAGCCCGACCGAGGACTCTGGAAACACCATATATTTT.

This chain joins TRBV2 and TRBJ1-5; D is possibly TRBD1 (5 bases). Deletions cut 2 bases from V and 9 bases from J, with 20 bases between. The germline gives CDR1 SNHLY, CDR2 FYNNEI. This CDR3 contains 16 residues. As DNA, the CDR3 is TGTGCCAGCAGTGAAACGGGCCAGGGAGGGCATCGGCCCCAGCATTTT. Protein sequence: CASSETGQGGHRPQHF.

CDR3: CASSEPGPSNQPQHF. CDR3 nucleotide sequence: TGTGCCAGCAGTGAACCGGGTCCTAGCAATCAGCCCCAGCATTTT. The chain is built from TRBV25-1 and TRBJ1-5; unclear D gene. The CDR3 spans 15 residues. Between the trimmed V and J ends, which lost 2 bases and 0 bases, there was a span of 8 bases. Germline CDR1 reads MGHDK; CDR2 reads SYGVNS. Full variable domain (rest looked up from reference TRBV25-1 and TRBJ1-5): EADIYQTPRYLVIGTGKKITLECSQTMGHDKMYWYQQDPGMELHLIHYSYGVNSTEKGDLSSESTVSRIRTEHFPLTLESARPSHTSQYLCASSEPGPSNQPQHFGDGTRLSIL.

CDR3 protein: CASSSTSLNTEAFF. The CDR3 coding sequence is TGTGCCAGCTCATCTACAAGTTTGAACACTGAAGCTTTCTTT. V gene TRBV18 combines with J gene TRBJ1-1; D remains ambiguous. Germline lookup yields CDR1 KGHSH and CDR2 LQKENI. This CDR3 has 14 amino acids. The V and J ends lost 5 bases and 0 bases respectively, with 10 bases between them.

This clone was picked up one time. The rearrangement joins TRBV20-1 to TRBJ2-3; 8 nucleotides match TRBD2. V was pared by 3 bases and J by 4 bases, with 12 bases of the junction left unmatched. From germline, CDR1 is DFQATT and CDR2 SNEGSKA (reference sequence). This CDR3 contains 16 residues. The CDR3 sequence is CSASSAGAGVADTQYF. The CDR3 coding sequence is TGCAGTGCTAGTTCGGCCGGAGCGGGGGTAGCAGATACGCAGTATTTT.

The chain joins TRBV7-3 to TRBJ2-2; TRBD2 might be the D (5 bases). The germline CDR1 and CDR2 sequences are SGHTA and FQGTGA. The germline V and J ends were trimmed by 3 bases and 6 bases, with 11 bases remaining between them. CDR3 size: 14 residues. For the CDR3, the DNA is TGTGCCAGCAGCTTTGGGCCCGGGGCCGGGGAGCTGTTTTTT. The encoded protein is CASSFGPGAGELFF.

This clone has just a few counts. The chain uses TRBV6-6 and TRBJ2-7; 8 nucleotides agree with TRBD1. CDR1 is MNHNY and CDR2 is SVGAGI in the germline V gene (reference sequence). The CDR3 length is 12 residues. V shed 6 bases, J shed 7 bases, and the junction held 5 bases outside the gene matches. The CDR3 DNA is TGTGCCAGCAGCCAGGGGGCAAGTGAGCAGTACTTC. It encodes CASSQGASEQYF.

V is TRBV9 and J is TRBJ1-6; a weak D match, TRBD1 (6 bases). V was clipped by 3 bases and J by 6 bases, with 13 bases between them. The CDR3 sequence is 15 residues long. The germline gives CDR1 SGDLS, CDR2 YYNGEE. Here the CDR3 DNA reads TGTGCCAGCAGCGGAACAGGGTTCAGTAATTCACCCCTCCACTTT. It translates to CASSGTGFSNSPLHF.

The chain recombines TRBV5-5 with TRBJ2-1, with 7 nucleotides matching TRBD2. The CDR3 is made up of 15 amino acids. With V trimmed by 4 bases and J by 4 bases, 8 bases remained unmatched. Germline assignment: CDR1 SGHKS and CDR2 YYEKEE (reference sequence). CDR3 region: CASSRASGGYNEQFF. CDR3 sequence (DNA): TGTGCCAGCAGCCGAGCTAGCGGAGGATACAATGAGCAGTTCTTC.

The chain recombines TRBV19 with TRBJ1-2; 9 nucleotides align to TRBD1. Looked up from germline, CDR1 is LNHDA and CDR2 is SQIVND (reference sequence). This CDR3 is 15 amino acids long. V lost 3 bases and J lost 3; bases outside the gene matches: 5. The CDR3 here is CASSIGTGRYYGYTF. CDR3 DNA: TGTGCCAGTAGTATTGGGACAGGGAGGTACTATGGCTACACCTTC.

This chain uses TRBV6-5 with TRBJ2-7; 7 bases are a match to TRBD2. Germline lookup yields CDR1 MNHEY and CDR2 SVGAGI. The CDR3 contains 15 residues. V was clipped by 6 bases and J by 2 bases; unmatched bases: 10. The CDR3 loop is CASSLSRGSTYEQYF. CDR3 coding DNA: TGTGCCAGCAGCCTCTCGCGGGGGTCCACCTACGAGCAGTACTTC.

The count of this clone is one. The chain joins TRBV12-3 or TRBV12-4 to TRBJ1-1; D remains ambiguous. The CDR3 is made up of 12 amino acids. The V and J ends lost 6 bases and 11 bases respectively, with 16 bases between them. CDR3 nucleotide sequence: TGTGCCAGCAGCCGAGGACGGGCGGAGGCTTTCTTT. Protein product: CASSRGRAEAFF.

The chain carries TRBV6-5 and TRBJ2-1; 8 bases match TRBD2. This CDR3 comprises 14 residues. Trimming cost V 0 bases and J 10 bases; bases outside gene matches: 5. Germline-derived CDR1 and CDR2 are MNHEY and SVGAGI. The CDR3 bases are TGTGCCAGCAGTTACTCCGGGGGGGAGGACGAGCAGTTCTTC. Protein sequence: CASSYSGGEDEQFF.

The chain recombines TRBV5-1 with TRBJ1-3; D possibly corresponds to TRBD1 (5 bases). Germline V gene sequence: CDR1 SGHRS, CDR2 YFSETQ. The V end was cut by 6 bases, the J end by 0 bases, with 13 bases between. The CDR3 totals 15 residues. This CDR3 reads CASTWGESSGNTIYF. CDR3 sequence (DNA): TGCGCCAGCACCTGGGGGGAGAGCTCTGGAAACACCATATATTTT.

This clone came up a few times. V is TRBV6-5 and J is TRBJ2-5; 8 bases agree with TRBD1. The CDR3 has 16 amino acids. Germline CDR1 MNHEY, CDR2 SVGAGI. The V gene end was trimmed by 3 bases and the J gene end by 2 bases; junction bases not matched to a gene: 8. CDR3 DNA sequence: TGTGCCAGCAGTTATTCAGGGGGCAGTGGGCAAGAGACCCAGTACTTC. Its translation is CASSYSGGSGQETQYF.

DNA for the CDR3: TGTGCCTGCATCTCTGGAAACACCATATATTTT. It is translated as CACISGNTIYF. The rearrangement joins TRBV30 to TRBJ1-3; D is undetermined. The CDR3 loop spans 11 amino acids. Germline loops: CDR1 GTSNPN, CDR2 SVGIG (reference sequence). Trimming took 6 bases from V and 0 from J, leaving 3 bases between them.

The CDR3 here is CASSLAGGAPEKLFF. In nucleotides, the CDR3 is TGTGCCAGCAGCCTCGCGGGGGGCGCCCCGGAAAAACTGTTTTTT. The chain recombines TRBV7-2 with TRBJ1-4; D might be TRBD1 (6 bases). From germline, CDR1 is SGHTA and CDR2 FQGNSA. CDR3 length: 15 residues. Trimming pared 5 bases from V and 8 bases from J, leaving 18 bases between.

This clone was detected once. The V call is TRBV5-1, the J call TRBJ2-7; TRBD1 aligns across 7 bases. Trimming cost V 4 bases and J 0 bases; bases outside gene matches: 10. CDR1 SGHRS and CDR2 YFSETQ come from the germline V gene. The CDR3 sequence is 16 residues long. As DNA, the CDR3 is TGCGCCAGCAGCAGAAGTCCGGGACAGAGCTCCTACGAGCAGTACTTC. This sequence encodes CASSRSPGQSSYEQYF.

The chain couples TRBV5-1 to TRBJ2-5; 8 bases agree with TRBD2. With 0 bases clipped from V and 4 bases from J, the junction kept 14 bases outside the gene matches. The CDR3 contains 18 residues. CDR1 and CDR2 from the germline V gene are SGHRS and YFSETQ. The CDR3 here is CASSLGPLAGLGGETQYF. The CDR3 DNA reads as TGCGCCAGCAGCTTGGGGCCTCTAGCGGGCCTAGGAGGAGAGACCCAGTACTTC.